The 28 T cell receptor beta chains presented below share a single source sample, sequenced in a study of cytomegalovirus exposure and HLA in healthy donors. Sequencing used immunoSEQ multiplex PCR; TCRdb keeps in-frame clones, though not all of them. The sample consists of about 280,000 clones, over 75% of them appearing once. The specimen sequenced was PBMCs. The receptors were sampled from a woman aged 18-30 years in good health and CMV-seronegative.

This clone showed up just once. This sequence joins TRBV28 and TRBJ2-3; D may be TRBD2 (6 bases). The length of the CDR3 is 12 residues. Trimming took off 8 bases at V and 7 bases at J, with 13 bases between the two ends. The germline CDR1 and CDR2 sequences are MDHEN and SYDVKM. The CDR3 loop reads CASAAGLHTQYF. CDR3 DNA: TGTGCCAGCGCCGCGGGGTTGCATACGCAGTATTTT.

This rearrangement joins TRBV5-1 to TRBJ1-4; TRBD1 agrees at 7 bases. The CDR3 covers 16 residues. The ends lost 0 bases at V and 4 bases at J; junction bases unmatched: 6. CDR1 and CDR2 (germline): SGHRS, YFSETQ. The CDR3 sequence: CASSLVVGQRNEKLFF. CDR3 coding DNA: TGCGCCAGCAGCTTGGTCGTGGGACAGCGTAATGAAAAACTGTTTTTT.

Here the CDR3 DNA reads TGTGCCACCAGCAGAGATTGGGGCAGGGCTAGCGGGAAGTCAGATACGCAGTATTTT. It codes for CATSRDWGRASGKSDTQYF. The chain is built from TRBV15 and TRBJ2-3; 9 nucleotides line up with TRBD2. Germline CDR1 and CDR2: LNHNV and YYDKDF (reference sequence). Trimming removed 0 bases from V and 4 bases from J; junction bases left unmatched: 14. This CDR3 has 19 amino acids. Filled out from reference TRBV15 and TRBJ2-3, the complete variable domain reads DAMVIQNPRYQVTQFGKPVTLSCSQTLNHNVMYWYQQKSSQAPKLLFHYYDKDFNNEADTPDNFQSRRPNTSFCFLDIRSPGLGDTAMYLCATSRDWGRASGKSDTQYFGPGTRLTVL.

With respect to this clone: Other DNA sequences in the same sample also yield this CDR3. The J gene is TRBJ2-5, the V gene TRBV18; perhaps TRBD2 as D (5 bases). Germline V CDR1 and CDR2: KGHSH, LQKENI. There are 12 residues in the CDR3. The V end lost 6 bases, the J end lost 5 bases, and 10 bases lay between the germline ends. The CDR3 region has the DNA TGTGCCAGCTCCCCCGGCGGGGAGACCCAGTACTTC. Protein sequence: CASSPGGETQYF.

The chain employs TRBV19 and TRBJ2-2, with a weak D call TRBD2 (6 bases). Deletions cut 5 bases from V and 4 bases from J, with 23 bases between. The CDR3 contains 18 residues. Germline values: CDR1 LNHDA, CDR2 SQIVND (reference sequence). This CDR3 is CASSVPRGSMFTTGELFF. As DNA, the CDR3 is TGTGCCAGTAGTGTCCCGCGGGGTTCAATGTTCACCACCGGGGAGCTGTTTTTT.

A single count supports this clone. This sequence joins TRBV15 and TRBJ2-7, with 10 bases matching TRBD2. In germline, CDR1 is LNHNV, CDR2 YYDKDF (reference sequence). J gave up 1 base and V 1 base, and 4 bases lay outside the gene matches. CDR3 size: 16 residues. DNA of the CDR3: TGTGCCACCAGCAGAGCTTGGACTAGCGGTTCCTACGAGCAGTACTTC. Protein sequence: CATSRAWTSGSYEQYF.

This clone has a single count. The genes are TRBV7-2 and TRBJ2-2, with TRBD1 matching over 7 bases. Germline lookup yields CDR1 SGHTA and CDR2 FQGNSA. V trimming: 5 bases; J trimming: 0 bases; junction bases outside the gene matches: 6. The CDR3 contains 16 residues. The CDR3, as DNA: TGTGCCAGCAGCCTCACCGGGACAGCGAACACCGGGGAGCTGTTTTTT. Translated: CASSLTGTANTGELFF.

This clone is a singleton in its sample. This chain links TRBV2 with TRBJ2-5; 10 nucleotides align to TRBD2. The ends lost 2 bases at V and 1 base at J; junction bases unmatched: 10. The CDR3 contains 18 residues. Germline CDR1 is SNHLY and CDR2 is FYNNEI. DNA for the CDR3: TGTGCCAGCAGTGAAACTATGTCAGCGGGAGGGCCCCAAGAGACCCAGTACTTC. It is translated as CASSETMSAGGPQETQYF.

This clone was detected a few times. The chain carries TRBV1 and TRBJ2-2; TRBD2 reflects the table's D call only, with no check against the DNA. TRBV1 is reported as a pseudogene. This CDR3 spans 15 amino acids. CDR3 DNA sequence: TGCACCAGCAGCCAAAGCGGCGAGAACACCGGGGAGCTGTTTTTT. Its protein product is CTSSQSGENTGELFF.

This clone has more than one count but fewer than ten. In DNA form, the CDR3 reads TGTGCCAGCATTATCGGGGGTCCCTATGGCTACACCTTC. Encoded protein: CASIIGGPYGYTF. The chain recombines TRBV2 with TRBJ1-2; D might be TRBD1 (5 bases). The V gene's germline CDR1 is SNHLY and CDR2 FYNNEI. The CDR3 covers 13 residues. V was pared by 7 bases and J by 4 bases, with 13 bases between.

The sample holds a few counts of this clone. This chain connects TRBV10-3 to TRBJ2-7, with 8 bases aligning to TRBD2. This CDR3 contains 12 residues. Germline V CDR1 and CDR2: ENHRY, SYGVKD. Unmatched junction bases numbered 4, after V lost 7 bases and J lost 5 bases. CDR3 DNA sequence: TGTGCCATCACGGCGGGAGGCAACGAGCAGTACTTC. This sequence encodes CAITAGGNEQYF.

The chain joins TRBV7-9 to TRBJ2-7, with D maybe TRBD1 (6 bases). Germline V gives CDR1 SEHNR, CDR2 FQNEAQ (reference sequence). V was clipped by 4 bases and J by 5 bases, with 15 bases between them. The CDR3 covers 14 residues. The CDR3 sequence: CASSSRGVRNEQYF. The CDR3 region has the DNA TGTGCCAGCAGCTCCAGGGGCGTCCGAAACGAGCAGTACTTC.

This clone has a single count. The chain is built from TRBV7-8 and TRBJ1-1, with 7 bases lining up with TRBD1. This CDR3 contains 12 residues. Germline V gene data show CDR1 as SGHVS and CDR2 as FQNEAQ. The V and J ends lost 0 bases and 10 bases, in that order; junction bases with no gene match: 2. The DNA for the CDR3 is TGTGCCAGCAGCTTAGCTAAGGGGGCAGCTTTCTTT. It codes for CASSLAKGAAFF.

The genes are TRBV18 and TRBJ2-7, with a possible D match to TRBD1 (6 bases). The CDR3 runs to 13 residues. V shed 2 bases and J shed 9 bases, with 14 bases lying between them. The germline gives CDR1 KGHSH, CDR2 LQKENI. CDR3 DNA: TGTGCCAGCTCACCAAGTAGGACAGACTTGCAGTACTTC. It codes for CASSPSRTDLQYF.

There are a few counts of this clone. The chain has TRBV25-1 and TRBJ2-7; 8 nucleotides line up with TRBD1. This CDR3 is 16 amino acids long. Germline values: CDR1 MGHDK, CDR2 SYGVNS. J was trimmed by 0 bases and V by 3 bases; bases with no gene match: 7. CDR3 nucleotide sequence: TGTGCCAGCAGTGACGTAGACAGGGGAGGCTCCTACGAGCAGTACTTC. It encodes CASSDVDRGGSYEQYF.

The chain carries TRBV5-6 and TRBJ2-7; 8 bases map to TRBD1. The V gene end was trimmed by 4 bases and the J gene end by 7 bases; junction bases not matched to a gene: 22. Germline values: CDR1 SGHDT, CDR2 YYEEEE. The CDR3 sequence is 18 residues long. CDR3 amino acids: CASSTRRDRILLRVEQYF. The CDR3 coding sequence is TGTGCCAGCAGCACCCGCCGGGACAGGATACTTCTTCGGGTTGAGCAGTACTTC. The full variable domain, completed using reference TRBV5-6 and TRBJ2-7, is DAGVTQSPTHLIKTRGQQVTLRCSPKSGHDTVSWYQQALGQGPQFIFQYYEEEERQRGNFPDRFSGHQFPNYSSELNVNALLLGDSALYLCASSTRRDRILLRVEQYFGPGTRLTVT.

This clone was seen a handful of times. The rearrangement links TRBV10-2 to TRBJ1-6; tentatively, D is TRBD1 (6 bases). The germline gives CDR1 WSHSY, CDR2 SAAADI. There are 15 residues in the CDR3. V lost 6 bases, J lost 7 bases, and 16 bases lay in between. The DNA of the CDR3 is TGCGCCAGCAGCTTCTTGGGGACATCCAATTCACCCCTCCACTTT. Protein product: CASSFLGTSNSPLHF.

The chain recombines TRBV5-1 with TRBJ1-1; 7 bases line up with TRBD1. The ends lost 4 bases at V and 0 bases at J; junction bases unmatched: 9. The germline CDR1 and CDR2 sequences are SGHRS and YFSETQ. The length of the CDR3 is 16 residues. CDR3 in amino acids: CASSLEGQYMNTEAFF. CDR3 coding DNA: TGCGCCAGCAGCCTAGAGGGACAGTACATGAACACTGAAGCTTTCTTT.

The gene calls are TRBV7-2 and TRBJ2-5, with TRBD2 matching 11 bases. From germline, CDR1 is SGHTA and CDR2 FQGNSA. The length of the CDR3 is 15 residues. Losses at the gene ends were 1 base for V and 5 bases for J; bases not matched to a gene: 3. The CDR3 DNA reads TGTGCCAGCAGCTTAGTCCTAGCGGGAGGTGAGACCCAGTACTTC. Encoded protein: CASSLVLAGGETQYF.

This clone showed up just once. The rearrangement joins TRBV7-3 to TRBJ2-7; 10 bases agree with TRBD2. Trimming at V came to 2 bases and at J to 4 bases, leaving 2 bases not matched to a gene. The V gene's germline CDR1 is SGHTA and CDR2 FQGTGA. There are 14 residues in the CDR3. The CDR3 protein is CASSLLAGDYEQYF. Here the CDR3 DNA reads TGTGCCAGCAGCTTACTAGCGGGAGATTACGAGCAGTACTTC. Full variable domain (remainder filled in from reference TRBV7-3 and TRBJ2-7): GAGVSQTPSNKVTEKGKYVELRCDPISGHTALYWYRQSLGQGPEFLIYFQGTGAADDSGLPNDRFFAVRPEGSVSTLKIQRTERGDSAVYLCASSLLAGDYEQYFGPGTRLTVT.

The gene calls are TRBV27 and TRBJ1-2; no firm D call. CDR1 is MNHEY, CDR2 SMNVEV, per germline (reference sequence). The CDR3 loop spans 15 amino acids. The V end was cut by 0 bases, the J end by 0 bases, with 8 bases between. The CDR3 spells CASSLSASPNYGYTF. Here the CDR3 DNA reads TGTGCCAGCAGTTTATCGGCCAGTCCTAACTATGGCTACACCTTC.

The rearrangement joins TRBV13 to TRBJ2-2; 8 bases map to TRBD1. The CDR3 length is 22 residues. From germline, CDR1 is PRHDT and CDR2 FYEKMQ (reference sequence). With 2 bases clipped from V and 0 bases from J, the junction kept 20 bases outside the gene matches. In nucleotides, the CDR3 is TGTGCCAGCAGCTTAATTTCCCCAATCGGACAGGGCCTTCTCTCGAACACCGGGGAGCTGTTTTTT. This sequence encodes CASSLISPIGQGLLSNTGELFF.

This clone appeared a single time. The J gene is TRBJ1-1, the V gene TRBV28; possibly TRBD1 for D (5 bases). The CDR3 extends over 12 amino acids. Deletions cut 10 bases from V and 3 bases from J, with 12 bases between. Germline V lookup: CDR1 MDHEN, CDR2 SYDVKM. CDR3 bases: TGTGCCACGAAAGGGGTTTACACTGAAGCTTTCTTT. Translation gives CATKGVYTEAFF.

The chain uses TRBV25-1 and TRBJ2-5; 9 nucleotides agree with TRBD1. The CDR3 totals 16 residues. Germline V gives CDR1 MGHDK, CDR2 SYGVNS. J was trimmed by 2 bases and V by 3 bases; bases with no gene match: 7. CDR3 DNA sequence: TGTGCCAGCAGTGACCCCGGACAGGGGCAACAAGAGACCCAGTACTTC. This sequence encodes CASSDPGQGQQETQYF.

The chain couples TRBV4-1 to TRBJ2-1; TRBD2 matches at 7 bases. The CDR3 consists of 13 residues. The germline gives CDR1 MGHRA, CDR2 YSYEKL. After removal of 1 base from V and 12 bases from J, the junction contained 6 bases not matched to a gene. The CDR3 region is CASSQGEVAGQFF. DNA of the CDR3: TGCGCCAGCAGCCAAGGGGAGGTAGCGGGGCAGTTCTTC.

The chain couples TRBV5-4 to TRBJ2-7; maybe TRBD2 (7 bases). The CDR3 length is 13 residues. V was trimmed by 2 bases and J by 7 bases, leaving 13 bases between them. In germline, CDR1 is SGHNT, CDR2 YYREEE (reference sequence). CDR3 nucleotides: TGTGCCAGCAGCTTCGGGGGAGGGGGTGAGCAGTACTTC. Translating gives CASSFGGGGEQYF.

The chain links TRBV27 to TRBJ2-1; TRBD2 aligns across 10 bases. The CDR3 covers 15 residues. Germline CDR1 reads MNHEY; CDR2 reads SMNVEV (reference sequence). Trimming cost V 6 bases and J 7 bases; bases outside gene matches: 9. The DNA of the CDR3 is TGTGCCAGCAGGGGGGGCAGCGGGAGGGGAAATGAGCAGTTCTTC. It yields the protein CASRGGSGRGNEQFF.

As to this clone: Compared with germline, one end of the junction differs, possibly owing to a read error. The V and J genes are TRBV2 and TRBJ2-7, with TRBD2 identical over 12 bases. Germline CDR1 SNHLY, CDR2 FYNNEI. The CDR3 covers 14 residues. The CDR3 here is CASSQTSGSFIGCF. The CDR3 coding sequence is TGTGCCAGCAGCCAGACTAGCGGGAGTTTCATAGGTTGCTTC.